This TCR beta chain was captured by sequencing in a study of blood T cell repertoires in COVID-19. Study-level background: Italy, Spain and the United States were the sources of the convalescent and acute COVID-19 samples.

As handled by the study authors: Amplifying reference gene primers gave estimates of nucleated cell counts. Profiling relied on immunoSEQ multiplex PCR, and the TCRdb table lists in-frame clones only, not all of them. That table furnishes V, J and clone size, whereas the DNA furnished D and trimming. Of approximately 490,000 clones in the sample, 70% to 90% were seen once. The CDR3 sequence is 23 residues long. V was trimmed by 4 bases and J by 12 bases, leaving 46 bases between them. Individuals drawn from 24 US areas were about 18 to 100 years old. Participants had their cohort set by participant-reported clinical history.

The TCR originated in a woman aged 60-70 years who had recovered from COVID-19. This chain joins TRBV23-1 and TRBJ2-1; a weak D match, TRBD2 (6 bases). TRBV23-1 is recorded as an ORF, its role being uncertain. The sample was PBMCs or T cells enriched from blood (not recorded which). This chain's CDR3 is CASSRWAGLQLPKASWLHDGQFF. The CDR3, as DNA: TGCGCCAGCAGTCGATGGGCGGGGCTCCAGCTCCCGAAAGCTTCATGGCTCCACGATGGGCAGTTCTTC.